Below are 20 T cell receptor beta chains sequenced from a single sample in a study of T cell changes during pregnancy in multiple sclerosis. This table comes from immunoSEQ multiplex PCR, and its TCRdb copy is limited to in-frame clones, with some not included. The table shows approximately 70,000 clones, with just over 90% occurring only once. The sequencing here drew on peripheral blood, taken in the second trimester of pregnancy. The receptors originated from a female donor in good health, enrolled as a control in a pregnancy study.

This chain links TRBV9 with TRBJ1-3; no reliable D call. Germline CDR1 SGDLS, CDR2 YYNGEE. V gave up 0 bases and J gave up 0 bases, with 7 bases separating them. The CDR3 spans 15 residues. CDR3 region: CASSVGQSSGNTIYF. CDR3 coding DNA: TGTGCCAGCAGCGTAGGACAAAGCTCTGGAAACACCATATATTTT.

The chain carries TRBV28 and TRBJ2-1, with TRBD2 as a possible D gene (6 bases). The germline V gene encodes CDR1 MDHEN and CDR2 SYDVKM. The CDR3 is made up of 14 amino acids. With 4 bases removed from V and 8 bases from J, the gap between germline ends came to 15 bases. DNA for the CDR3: TGTGCCAGCAGTTCCCCCCGGGGGTGGGATGAGCAGTTCTTC. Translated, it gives CASSSPRGWDEQFF.

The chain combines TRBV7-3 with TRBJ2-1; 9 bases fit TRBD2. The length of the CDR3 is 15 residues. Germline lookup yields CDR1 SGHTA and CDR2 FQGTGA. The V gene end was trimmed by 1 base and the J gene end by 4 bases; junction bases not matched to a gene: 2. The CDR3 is CASSLILAGYNEQFF. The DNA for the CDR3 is TGTGCCAGCAGCTTAATTCTAGCGGGGTACAATGAGCAGTTCTTC.

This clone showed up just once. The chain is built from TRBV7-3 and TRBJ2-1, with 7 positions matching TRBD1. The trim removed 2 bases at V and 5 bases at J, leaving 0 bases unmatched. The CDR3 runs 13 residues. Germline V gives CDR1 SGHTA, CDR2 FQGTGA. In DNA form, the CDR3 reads TGTGCCAGCAGCTTAGACAGGGACAATGAGCAGTTCTTC. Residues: CASSLDRDNEQFF.

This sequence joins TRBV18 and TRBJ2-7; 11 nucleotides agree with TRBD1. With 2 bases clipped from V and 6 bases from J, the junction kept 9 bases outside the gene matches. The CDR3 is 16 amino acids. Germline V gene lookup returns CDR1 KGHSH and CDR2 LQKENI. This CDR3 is CASSPNSGQGASEQYF. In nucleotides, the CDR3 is TGTGCCAGCTCACCAAATAGTGGACAGGGGGCCTCCGAGCAGTACTTC.

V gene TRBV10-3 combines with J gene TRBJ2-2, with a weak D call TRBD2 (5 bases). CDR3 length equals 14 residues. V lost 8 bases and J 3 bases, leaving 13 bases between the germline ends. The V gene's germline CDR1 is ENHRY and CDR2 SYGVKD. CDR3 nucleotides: TGTGCCATCCGATCGGGATTTGACACCGGGGAGCTGTTTTTT. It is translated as CAIRSGFDTGELFF.

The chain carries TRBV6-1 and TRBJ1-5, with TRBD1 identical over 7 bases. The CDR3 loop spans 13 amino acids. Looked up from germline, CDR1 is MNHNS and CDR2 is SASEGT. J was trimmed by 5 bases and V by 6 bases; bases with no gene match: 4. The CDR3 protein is CASSGRGDQPQHF. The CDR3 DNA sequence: TGTGCCAGCAGCGGCAGGGGGGATCAGCCCCAGCATTTT.

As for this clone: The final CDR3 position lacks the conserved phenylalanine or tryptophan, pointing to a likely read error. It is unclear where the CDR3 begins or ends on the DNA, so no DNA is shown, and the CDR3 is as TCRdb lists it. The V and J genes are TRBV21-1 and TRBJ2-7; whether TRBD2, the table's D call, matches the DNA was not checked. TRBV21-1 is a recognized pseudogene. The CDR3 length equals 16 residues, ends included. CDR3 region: CASSIRLAGGQVIRSR.

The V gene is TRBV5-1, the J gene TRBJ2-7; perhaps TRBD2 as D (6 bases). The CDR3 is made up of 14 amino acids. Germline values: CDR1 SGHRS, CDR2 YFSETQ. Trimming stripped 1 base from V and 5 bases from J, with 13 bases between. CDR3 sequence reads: CASSLIGRSDEQYF. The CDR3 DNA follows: TGCGCCAGCAGCTTGATCGGGAGAAGCGACGAGCAGTACTTC.

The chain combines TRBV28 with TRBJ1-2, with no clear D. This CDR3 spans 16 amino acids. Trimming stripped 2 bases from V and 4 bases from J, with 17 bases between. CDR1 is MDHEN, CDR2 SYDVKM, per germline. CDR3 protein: CASSLVSRGAGYGYTF. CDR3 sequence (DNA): TGTGCCAGCAGTTTAGTCTCCCGGGGTGCGGGCTATGGCTACACCTTC.

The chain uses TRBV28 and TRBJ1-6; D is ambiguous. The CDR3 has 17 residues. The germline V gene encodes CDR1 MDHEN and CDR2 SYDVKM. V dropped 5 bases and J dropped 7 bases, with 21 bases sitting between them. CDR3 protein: CASSPTSPFPFNSPLHF. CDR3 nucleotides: TGTGCCAGCAGTCCCACTTCACCGTTCCCGTTCAATTCACCCCTCCACTTT.

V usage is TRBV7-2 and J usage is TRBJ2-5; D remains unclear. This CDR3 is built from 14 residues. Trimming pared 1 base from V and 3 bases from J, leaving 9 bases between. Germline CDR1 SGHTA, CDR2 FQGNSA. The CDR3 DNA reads TGTGCCAGCAGCTTAGTTTGGCAAAAAGAGACCCAGTACTTC. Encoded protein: CASSLVWQKETQYF.

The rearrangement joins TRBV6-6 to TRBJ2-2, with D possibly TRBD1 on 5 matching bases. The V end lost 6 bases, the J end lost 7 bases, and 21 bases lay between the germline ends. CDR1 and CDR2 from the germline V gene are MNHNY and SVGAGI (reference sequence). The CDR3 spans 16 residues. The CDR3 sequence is CASRPPTWDRGGELFF. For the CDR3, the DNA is TGTGCCAGCAGGCCCCCCACGTGGGATAGGGGCGGGGAGCTGTTTTTT.

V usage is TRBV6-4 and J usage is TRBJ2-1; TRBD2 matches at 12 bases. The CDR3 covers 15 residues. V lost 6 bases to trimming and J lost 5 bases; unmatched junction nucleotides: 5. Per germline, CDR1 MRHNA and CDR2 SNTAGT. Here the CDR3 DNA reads TGTGCCAGCAGCGAAACTAGCGGGGGGAACAATGAGCAGTTCTTC. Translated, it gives CASSETSGGNNEQFF.

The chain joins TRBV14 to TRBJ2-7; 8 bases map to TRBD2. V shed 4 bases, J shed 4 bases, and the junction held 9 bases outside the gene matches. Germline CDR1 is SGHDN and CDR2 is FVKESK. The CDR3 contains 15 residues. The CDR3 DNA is TGTGCCAGCAGCCCCCAACCGGGAGGGCGGTACGAGCAGTACTTC. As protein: CASSPQPGGRYEQYF.

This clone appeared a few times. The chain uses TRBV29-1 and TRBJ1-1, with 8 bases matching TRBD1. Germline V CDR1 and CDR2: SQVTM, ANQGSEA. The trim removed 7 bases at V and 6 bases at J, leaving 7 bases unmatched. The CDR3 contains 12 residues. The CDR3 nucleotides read TGCAGCGCCTTGGGACAGGTCCCTGAAGCTTTCTTT. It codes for CSALGQVPEAFF.

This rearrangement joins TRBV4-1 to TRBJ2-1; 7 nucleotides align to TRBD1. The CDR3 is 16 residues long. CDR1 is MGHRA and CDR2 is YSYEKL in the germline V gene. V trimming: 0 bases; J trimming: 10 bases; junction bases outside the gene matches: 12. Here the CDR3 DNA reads TGCGCCAGCAGCCAAGATTCAGGGGGTCGAGCGAAGGAGCAGTTCTTC. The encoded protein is CASSQDSGGRAKEQFF.

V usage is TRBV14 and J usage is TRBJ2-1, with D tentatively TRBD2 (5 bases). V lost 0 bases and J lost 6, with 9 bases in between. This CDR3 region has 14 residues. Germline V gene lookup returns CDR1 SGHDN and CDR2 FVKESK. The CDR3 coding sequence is TGTGCCAGCAGCCAAGATCTTGGAGGCAATGAGCAGTTCTTC. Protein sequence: CASSQDLGGNEQFF.

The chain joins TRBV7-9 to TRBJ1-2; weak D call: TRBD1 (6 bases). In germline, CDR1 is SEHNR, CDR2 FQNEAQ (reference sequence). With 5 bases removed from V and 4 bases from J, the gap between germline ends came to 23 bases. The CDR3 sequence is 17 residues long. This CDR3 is CASSPTLQGEGPYGYTF. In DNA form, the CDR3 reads TGTGCCAGCAGCCCGACCCTACAGGGCGAAGGGCCCTATGGCTACACCTTC.

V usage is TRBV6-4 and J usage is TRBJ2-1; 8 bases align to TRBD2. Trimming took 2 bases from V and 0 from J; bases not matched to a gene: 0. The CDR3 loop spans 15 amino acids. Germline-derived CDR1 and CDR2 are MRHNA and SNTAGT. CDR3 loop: CASSDGTSSYNEQFF. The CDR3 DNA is TGTGCCAGCAGTGACGGGACTAGCTCCTACAATGAGCAGTTCTTC.